The 24 T cell receptor beta chains given below trace back to one sample, sequenced in a study of shared T cell receptors in the human thymus. Clones were sequenced by immunoSEQ multiplex PCR, and TCRdb holds only the in-frame ones, with some missing. The data show some 760,000 clones, around 85% seen once. These same data were also listed under a study on human thymus T cells.

Input material: thymocytes. The receptors derive from a girl under three years old with a congenital heart defect.

This clone appeared a single time. This chain uses TRBV7-6 with TRBJ1-2; D possibly corresponds to TRBD1 (6 bases). Trimming pared 1 base from V and 8 bases from J, leaving 20 bases between. CDR1 and CDR2 from the germline V gene are SGHVS and FNYEAQ. This CDR3 comprises 16 residues. This chain's CDR3 is CASSLVGVGGAVGYTF. CDR3 coding DNA: TGTGCCAGCAGCTTAGTTGGAGTCGGGGGGGCGGTCGGCTACACCTTC. The variable domain in full, completed from reference TRBV7-6 and TRBJ1-2, reads GAGVSQSPRYKVTKRGQDVALRCDPISGHVSLYWYRQALGQGPEFLTYFNYEAQQDKSGLPNDRFSAERPEGSISTLTIQRTEQRDSAMYRCASSLVGVGGAVGYTFGSGTRLTVV.

This chain joins TRBV2 and TRBJ2-7, with 7 bases identical to TRBD1. V was clipped by 6 bases and J by 9 bases; unmatched bases: 11. The CDR3 consists of 13 residues. The germline CDR1 and CDR2 sequences are SNHLY and FYNNEI. The DNA for the CDR3 is TGTGCCAGCAGACCGGGACAGAAGGGCGTGCAGTACTTC. Encoded protein: CASRPGQKGVQYF.

The rearrangement uses TRBV5-1 and TRBJ1-1, with D maybe TRBD1 (5 bases). With 1 base removed from V and 4 bases from J, the gap between germline ends came to 14 bases. Per germline, CDR1 SGHRS and CDR2 YFSETQ. The CDR3 runs to 15 residues. The CDR3 region is CASSLLREGGTEAFF. The CDR3 nucleotides are TGCGCCAGCAGCTTGCTCAGGGAGGGCGGCACTGAAGCTTTCTTT.

The chain recombines TRBV2 with TRBJ1-2; 9 bases fit TRBD1. Germline-derived CDR1 and CDR2 are SNHLY and FYNNEI. CDR3 length: 14 residues. The ends lost 7 bases at V and 8 bases at J; junction bases unmatched: 11. The CDR3 sequence: CASNSFGTGRGYTF. The CDR3 coding sequence is TGTGCCAGCAACTCCTTCGGGACAGGGAGAGGCTACACCTTC.

The chain couples TRBV7-2 to TRBJ1-2; D is ambiguous. Trimming took 5 bases from V and 8 from J, leaving 18 bases between them. In germline, CDR1 is SGHTA, CDR2 FQGNSA. The CDR3 is 14 residues long. The CDR3 DNA follows: TGTGCCAGCAGCCTCGACATTCAGTTGTTCGGCTACACCTTC. Protein: CASSLDIQLFGYTF.

The chain links TRBV28 to TRBJ1-2, with D perhaps TRBD1 (5 bases). Germline V CDR1 and CDR2: MDHEN, SYDVKM. Trimming stripped 5 bases from V and 0 bases from J, with 22 bases between. This CDR3 is 18 amino acids long. For the CDR3, the DNA is TGTGCCAGCAGTCCCACCCCCCGACAGCTCCCTACTAACTATGGCTACACCTTC. It codes for CASSPTPRQLPTNYGYTF.

The DNA of the CDR3 is TGTGCCAGCAGCTTAAACGACAGATATCAGCCCCAGCATTTT. The encoded protein is CASSLNDRYQPQHF. This chain uses TRBV7-2 with TRBJ1-5; D perhaps matches TRBD1 (5 bases). This CDR3 contains 14 residues. CDR1 and CDR2 from the germline V gene are SGHTA and FQGNSA. V gave up 2 bases and J gave up 5 bases, with 10 bases separating them.

The chain combines TRBV12-5 with TRBJ2-3; 12 nucleotides agree with TRBD2. Germline V lookup: CDR1 LGHNT, CDR2 FRNRAP. V shed 0 bases, J shed 10 bases, and the junction held 17 bases outside the gene matches. The CDR3 has 19 amino acids. CDR3 region: CASGLVLLSSGGAQRSQYF. In DNA form, the CDR3 reads TGTGCTAGTGGTTTGGTACTGCTCTCTAGCGGGGGGGCCCAACGTTCGCAGTATTTT.

The CDR3 DNA reads TGCGCCAGCAGCCACCCAGGGGACTATGGCTACACCTTC. Its protein product is CASSHPGDYGYTF. The chain carries TRBV4-3 and TRBJ1-2; D may be TRBD1 (6 bases). There are 13 residues in the CDR3. Germline assignment: CDR1 LGHNA and CDR2 YSLEER. V was clipped by 3 bases and J by 3 bases, with 8 bases between them.

This clone was detected only once. This chain links TRBV7-2 with TRBJ2-3, with 8 nucleotides matching TRBD2. From germline, CDR1 is SGHTA and CDR2 FQGNSA. V trimming: 5 bases; J trimming: 10 bases; junction bases outside the gene matches: 5. This CDR3 region has 12 residues. This CDR3 is CASSPWRGAQYF. Written as DNA, the CDR3 is TGTGCCAGCAGCCCGTGGCGGGGGGCGCAGTATTTT.

The genes are TRBV2 and TRBJ1-2; 9 bases line up with TRBD1. The CDR3 runs to 17 residues. Looked up from germline, CDR1 is SNHLY and CDR2 is FYNNEI. With V trimmed by 8 bases and J by 4 bases, 17 bases remained unmatched. CDR3 nucleotides: TGTGCCAGCCCGGAGATTTACAGGGGGCGCCGGGGCTATGGCTACACCTTC. Amino acid sequence: CASPEIYRGRRGYGYTF.

This sequence joins TRBV19 and TRBJ2-7, with 14 bases matching TRBD2. Trimming took 4 bases from V and 2 from J; bases not matched to a gene: 16. The CDR3 length is 20 residues. Per germline, CDR1 LNHDA and CDR2 SQIVND (reference sequence). The CDR3 bases are TGTGCCAGTAGTACCGTATCCCAGGGACTAGCGGGGGAGAGGACCTACGAGCAGTACTTC. This encodes CASSTVSQGLAGERTYEQYF. Filled out from reference TRBV19 and TRBJ2-7, the complete variable domain reads DGGITQSPKYLFRKEGQNVTLSCEQNLNHDAMYWYRQDPGQGLRLIYYSQIVNDFQKGDIAEGYSVSREKKESFPLTVTSAQKNPTAFYLCASSTVSQGLAGERTYEQYFGPGTRLTVT.

The chain couples TRBV4-2 to TRBJ2-1; possibly TRBD2 for D (7 bases). Germline-derived CDR1 and CDR2 are LGHNA and YNFKEQ. Trimming pared 3 bases from V and 7 bases from J, leaving 22 bases between. This CDR3 is built from 17 residues. The CDR3 sequence is CASSHEPSGGPINEQFF. The CDR3 DNA follows: TGTGCCAGCAGCCATGAACCGTCGGGGGGCCCCATAAATGAGCAGTTCTTC.

The chain combines TRBV28 with TRBJ1-4; D is ambiguous. There are 16 residues in the CDR3. Trimming took off 1 base at V and 3 bases at J, with 12 bases between the two ends. Germline V gives CDR1 MDHEN, CDR2 SYDVKM. Written as DNA, the CDR3 is TGTGCCAGCAGTTTATCCCCCGCAGGTTCTAATGAAAAACTGTTTTTT. It specifies CASSLSPAGSNEKLFF.

This chain connects TRBV11-2 to TRBJ1-2; D ambiguous. The ends were cut back, 2 bases at V and 7 bases at J, with 11 bases in the middle. The germline V gene has CDR1 SGHAT and CDR2 FQNNGV. The CDR3 has 13 amino acids. The CDR3 DNA sequence: TGTGCCAGCAGCTTAAATCGGGTTCTTGGCTACACCTTC. As protein: CASSLNRVLGYTF. The whole variable domain, remainder taken from reference TRBV11-2 and TRBJ1-2, is EAGVAQSPRYKIIEKRQSVAFWCNPISGHATLYWYQQILGQGPKLLIQFQNNGVVDDSQLPKDRFSAERLKGVDSTLKIQPAKLEDSAVYLCASSLNRVLGYTFGSGTRLTVV.

V gene TRBV27 combines with J gene TRBJ2-1, with 13 bases lining up with TRBD2. V was clipped by 0 bases and J by 5 bases; unmatched bases: 16. Per germline, CDR1 MNHEY and CDR2 SMNVEV (reference sequence). This CDR3 comprises 21 residues. DNA of the CDR3: TGTGCCAGCAGTTTATCGGTGGGATGGGTGACTAGCGGGGGGACGAACAATGAGCAGTTCTTC. Protein product: CASSLSVGWVTSGGTNNEQFF.

The chain joins TRBV6-4 to TRBJ2-2; D is perhaps TRBD1 (5 bases). The germline V gene has CDR1 MRHNA and CDR2 SNTAGT. The ends were cut back, 5 bases at V and 1 base at J, with 14 bases in the middle. The CDR3 length is 16 residues. CDR3 residues: CASSPAQDRNTGELFF. The CDR3 DNA reads TGTGCCAGCAGTCCCGCACAAGACAGGAACACCGGGGAGCTGTTTTTT.

The CDR3 reads CASSRGQATTNEKLFF. The DNA of the CDR3 is TGTGCCAGCAGCCGAGGACAGGCCACAACTAATGAAAAACTGTTTTTT. The chain employs TRBV7-9 and TRBJ1-4; 7 bases are a match to TRBD1. Germline lookup yields CDR1 SEHNR and CDR2 FQNEAQ (reference sequence). V lost 5 bases to trimming and J lost 0 bases; unmatched junction nucleotides: 6. CDR3 length: 16 amino acids.

V is TRBV7-9 and J is TRBJ1-1; no firm D call. The length of the CDR3 is 12 residues. V dropped 10 bases and J dropped 1 base, with 10 bases sitting between them. Germline V CDR1 and CDR2: SEHNR, FQNEAQ (reference sequence). CDR3 residues: CATIVQNTEAFF. CDR3 DNA: TGTGCCACCATAGTCCAGAACACTGAAGCTTTCTTT.

The chain has TRBV28 and TRBJ2-7, with 7 bases fitting TRBD1. The ends lost 3 bases at V and 5 bases at J; junction bases unmatched: 16. This CDR3 is built from 17 residues. CDR1 is MDHEN, CDR2 SYDVKM, per germline. The CDR3 sequence: CASSFPQIRGRRNEQYF. In DNA form, the CDR3 reads TGTGCCAGCAGTTTCCCCCAAATCAGGGGGAGAAGAAACGAGCAGTACTTC.

The chain carries TRBV7-3 and TRBJ2-3; possible D gene TRBD2, 5 bases. The germline V gene encodes CDR1 SGHTA and CDR2 FQGTGA. V dropped 5 bases and J dropped 1 base, with 13 bases sitting between them. This CDR3 has 15 residues. CDR3 region: CASSPRTSGTDTQYF. CDR3 DNA sequence: TGTGCCAGCAGCCCAAGGACTTCCGGCACAGATACGCAGTATTTT.

The gene calls are TRBV9 and TRBJ2-5; TRBD2 matches 11 bases. Germline values: CDR1 SGDLS, CDR2 YYNGEE. This CDR3 region has 16 residues. The V and J ends lost 3 bases and 5 bases, in that order; junction bases with no gene match: 9. CDR3 residues: CASSARLAGLWETQYF. In nucleotides, the CDR3 is TGTGCCAGCAGCGCGAGACTAGCGGGGTTGTGGGAGACCCAGTACTTC.

Only one count was recorded for this clone. V usage is TRBV28 and J usage is TRBJ1-1; tentatively, D is TRBD1 (6 bases). V was cut by 1 base and J by 1 base, with 19 bases left in between. CDR1 MDHEN and CDR2 SYDVKM come from the germline V gene. This CDR3 spans 18 amino acids. CDR3 in DNA: TGTGCCAGCAGTTTATTCGTAAGTCGTGGACAGCGGAACACTGAAGCTTTCTTT. Translating gives CASSLFVSRGQRNTEAFF.

This clone was found once. The V call is TRBV9, the J call TRBJ2-1; D gene unclear. CDR3 length equals 14 residues. Germline CDR1 is SGDLS and CDR2 is YYNGEE. Trimming removed 3 bases at V and 5 bases at J, with 12 bases between. This chain's CDR3 is CASSEFLLNNEQFF. The CDR3 DNA reads TGTGCCAGCAGCGAATTTCTCTTAAACAATGAGCAGTTCTTC.